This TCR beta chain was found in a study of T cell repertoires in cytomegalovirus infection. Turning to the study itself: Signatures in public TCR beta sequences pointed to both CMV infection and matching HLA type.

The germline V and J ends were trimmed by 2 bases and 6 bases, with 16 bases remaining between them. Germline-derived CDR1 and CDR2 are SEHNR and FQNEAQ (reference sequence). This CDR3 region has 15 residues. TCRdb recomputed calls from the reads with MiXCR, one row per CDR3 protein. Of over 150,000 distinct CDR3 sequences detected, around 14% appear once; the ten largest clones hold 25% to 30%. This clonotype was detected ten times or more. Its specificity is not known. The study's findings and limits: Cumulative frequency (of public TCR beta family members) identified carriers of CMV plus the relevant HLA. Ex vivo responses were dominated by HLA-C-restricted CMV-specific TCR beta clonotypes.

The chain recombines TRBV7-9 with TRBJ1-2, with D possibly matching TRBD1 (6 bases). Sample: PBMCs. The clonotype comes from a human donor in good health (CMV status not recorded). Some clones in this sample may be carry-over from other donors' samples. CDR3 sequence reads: CASSLLPGAKDGYTF. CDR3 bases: TGTGCCAGCAGCTTACTTCCGGGGGCGAAGGATGGCTACACCTTC.